This TCR beta chain is drawn from a study of vaccination effects on CD4 cells after COVID-19. The overall study: Participants received two doses of either the BNT162b2 or mRNA-1273 vaccine. IL-2 at around 9.8 IU/ml and peptides at 7.5 to 10 ug/ml were added to cultured PBMC, about 1.8 million per well.

About this clone itself: Its antigen remains unidentified.

Generated by immunoSEQ multiplex PCR, the TCRdb table keeps only in-frame clones and is missing some. The table shows some 39,000 clones, with around 76% occurring only once. An approximately nine-day culture period preceded the isolation of CD4+ T cells. People in the vaccine group had not been infected with SARS-CoV-2 before, and their nucleocapsid antibodies were negative. IL-2 medium was substituted for half the medium on days 3 and 7. CDR3 length: 13 amino acids. V gave up 8 bases and J gave up 3 bases, with 13 bases separating them. Source: CD4+ T cells from PBMCs cultured without peptide, taken before COVID-19 vaccination. The receptor was isolated from a human donor who received a COVID-19 vaccine. V is TRBV12-3 or TRBV12-4 and J is TRBJ2-5, with D perhaps given as TRBD1 or TRBD2 (5 bases each). This CDR3 is CASGGGGKETQYF. CDR3 DNA sequence: TGTGCCAGCGGAGGTGGGGGAAAAGAGACCCAGTACTTC.